This TCR beta chain originates from a study of T cell repertoires in cytomegalovirus infection. Whole-study context: The study used recently identified HLA-C-restricted and well-studied HLA-B-restricted CMV epitopes. Public TCR beta signature analysis indicated the presence of both CMV infection and matching HLA type.

TCRdb re-called the reads with MiXCR, one entry per CDR3 protein. The sample lists about 85,000 distinct CDR3 sequences; about half were seen once. Only a few counts were recorded for this clonotype. Its antigen remains unknown. In germline, CDR1 is SEHNR, CDR2 FQNEAQ (reference sequence). V shed 6 bases and J shed 0 bases, with 12 bases lying between them. CDR3 length equals 14 residues. Broader study findings: HLA-C-restricted CMV clonotypes gave the most frequent clonotype in two of eight donors.

This chain connects TRBV7-9 to TRBJ2-7, with D possibly matching TRBD2 (6 bases). The material was CD8+ T cells from cultured PBMCs, obtained from culture after CMV antigen stimulation. This receptor was obtained from a human donor in good health (CMV status not recorded). Some clones in this sample may be carry-over from other donors' samples. CDR3 DNA: TGTGCCAGCAGAGAGGGTAGCGGCTCCTACGAGCAGTACTTC. It yields the protein CASREGSGSYEQYF.